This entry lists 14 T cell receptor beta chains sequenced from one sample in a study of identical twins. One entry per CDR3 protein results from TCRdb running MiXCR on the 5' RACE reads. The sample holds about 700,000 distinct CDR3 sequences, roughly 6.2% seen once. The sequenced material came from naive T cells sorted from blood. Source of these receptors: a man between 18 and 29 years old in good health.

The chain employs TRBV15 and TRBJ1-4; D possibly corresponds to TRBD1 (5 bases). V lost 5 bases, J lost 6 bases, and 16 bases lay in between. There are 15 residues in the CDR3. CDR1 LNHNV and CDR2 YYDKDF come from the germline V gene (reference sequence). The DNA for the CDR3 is TGTGCCACCAGCGGGGCGGACATCCCGGATGAAAAACTGTTTTTT. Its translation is CATSGADIPDEKLFF.

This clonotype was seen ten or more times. CDR3 nucleotide sequence: TGTGCCAGCAGTCCACCGAGGACTAGCGCGCGAGATACGCAGTATTTT. This translates into CASSPPRTSARDTQYF. The chain carries TRBV28 and TRBJ2-3, with 9 bases identical to TRBD2. This CDR3 contains 16 residues. The V gene's germline CDR1 is MDHEN and CDR2 SYDVKM. The V gene end was trimmed by 5 bases and the J gene end by 5 bases; junction bases not matched to a gene: 11.

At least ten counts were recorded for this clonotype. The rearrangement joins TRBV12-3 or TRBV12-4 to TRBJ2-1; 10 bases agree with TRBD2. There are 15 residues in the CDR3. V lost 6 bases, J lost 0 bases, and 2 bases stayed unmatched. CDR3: CASRAGGSSYNEQFF. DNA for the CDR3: TGTGCCAGCAGAGCGGGAGGGAGCTCCTACAATGAGCAGTTCTTC.

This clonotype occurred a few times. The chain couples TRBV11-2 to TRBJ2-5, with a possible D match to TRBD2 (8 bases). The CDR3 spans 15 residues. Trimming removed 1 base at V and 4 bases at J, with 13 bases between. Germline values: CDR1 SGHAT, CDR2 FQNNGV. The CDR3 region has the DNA TGTGCCAGCAGCTTAGCGGGGGGGGACAGAGAGACCCAGTACTTC. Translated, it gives CASSLAGGDRETQYF.

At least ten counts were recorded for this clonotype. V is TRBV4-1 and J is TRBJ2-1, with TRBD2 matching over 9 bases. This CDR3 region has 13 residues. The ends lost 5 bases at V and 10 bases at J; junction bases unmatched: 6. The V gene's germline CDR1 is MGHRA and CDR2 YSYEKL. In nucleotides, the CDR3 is TGCGCCAGCAGCGCGCGACTAGCGGAGGAGCAGTTCTTC. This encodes CASSARLAEEQFF.

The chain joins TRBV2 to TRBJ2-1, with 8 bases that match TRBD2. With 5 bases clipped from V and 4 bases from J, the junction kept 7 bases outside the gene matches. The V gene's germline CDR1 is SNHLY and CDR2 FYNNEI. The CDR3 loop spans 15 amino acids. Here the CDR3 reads CASSPPLAGYNEQFF. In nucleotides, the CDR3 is TGTGCCAGCAGTCCTCCGCTAGCGGGTTACAATGAGCAGTTCTTC.

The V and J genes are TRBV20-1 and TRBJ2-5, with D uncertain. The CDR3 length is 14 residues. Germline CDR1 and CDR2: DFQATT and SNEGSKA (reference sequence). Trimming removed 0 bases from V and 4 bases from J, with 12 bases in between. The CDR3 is CSARDLVGRETQYF. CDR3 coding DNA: TGCAGTGCTAGAGATCTGGTAGGGCGAGAGACCCAGTACTTC.

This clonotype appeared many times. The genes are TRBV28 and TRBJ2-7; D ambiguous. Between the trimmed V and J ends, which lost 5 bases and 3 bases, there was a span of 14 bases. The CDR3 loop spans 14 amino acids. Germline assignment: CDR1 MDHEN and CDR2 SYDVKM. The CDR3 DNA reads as TGTGCCAGCAGTGGCAGCGATAAAAACTACGAGCAGTACTTC. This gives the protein CASSGSDKNYEQYF.

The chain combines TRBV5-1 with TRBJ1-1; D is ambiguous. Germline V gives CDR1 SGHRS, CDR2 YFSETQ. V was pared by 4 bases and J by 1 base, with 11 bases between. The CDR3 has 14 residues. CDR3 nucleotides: TGCGCCAGCAGCAACTGGACGGCGAACACTGAAGCTTTCTTT. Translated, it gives CASSNWTANTEAFF. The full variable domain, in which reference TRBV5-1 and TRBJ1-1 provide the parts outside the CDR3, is KAGVTQTPRYLIKTRGQQVTLSCSPISGHRSVSWYQQTPGQGLQFLFEYFSETQRNKGNFPGRFSGRQFSNSRSEMNVSTLELGDSALYLCASSNWTANTEAFFGQGTRLTVV.

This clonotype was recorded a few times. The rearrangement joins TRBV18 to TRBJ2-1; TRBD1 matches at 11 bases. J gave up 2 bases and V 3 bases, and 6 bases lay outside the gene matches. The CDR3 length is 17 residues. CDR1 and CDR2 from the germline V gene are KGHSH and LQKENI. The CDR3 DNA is TGTGCCAGCTCACCTCGGGACAGGGGGTTTACCTACAATGAGCAGTTCTTC. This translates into CASSPRDRGFTYNEQFF. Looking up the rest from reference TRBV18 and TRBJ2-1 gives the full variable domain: NAGVMQNPRHLVRRRGQEARLRCSPMKGHSHVYWYRQLPEEGLKFMVYLQKENIIDESGMPKERFSAEFPKEGPSILRIQQVVRGDSAAYFCASSPRDRGFTYNEQFFGPGTRLTVL.

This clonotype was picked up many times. The CDR3 DNA sequence: TGTGCCAGCAGTTCCCGGACTAGCGGGGCGGAGACCCAGTACTTC. Amino acids: CASSSRTSGAETQYF. The J gene is TRBJ2-5, the V gene TRBV12-3 or TRBV12-4, with TRBD2 identical over 12 bases. The CDR3 spans 15 residues. V shed 4 bases, J shed 5 bases, and the junction held 5 bases outside the gene matches.

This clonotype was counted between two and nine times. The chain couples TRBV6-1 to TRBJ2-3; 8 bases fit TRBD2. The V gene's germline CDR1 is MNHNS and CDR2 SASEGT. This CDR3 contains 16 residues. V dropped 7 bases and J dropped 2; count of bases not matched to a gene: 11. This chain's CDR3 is CASIPSGGRPTDTQYF. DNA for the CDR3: TGTGCCAGCATCCCCTCGGGGGGGCGCCCCACAGATACGCAGTATTTT.

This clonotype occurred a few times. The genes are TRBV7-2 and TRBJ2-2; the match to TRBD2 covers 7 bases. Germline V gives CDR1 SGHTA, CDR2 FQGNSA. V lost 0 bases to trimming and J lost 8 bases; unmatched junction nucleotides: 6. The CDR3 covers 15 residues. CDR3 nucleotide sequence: TGTGCCAGCAGCTTAGCGTCGGATAGCGGGGGGGAGCTGTTTTTT. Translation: CASSLASDSGGELFF.

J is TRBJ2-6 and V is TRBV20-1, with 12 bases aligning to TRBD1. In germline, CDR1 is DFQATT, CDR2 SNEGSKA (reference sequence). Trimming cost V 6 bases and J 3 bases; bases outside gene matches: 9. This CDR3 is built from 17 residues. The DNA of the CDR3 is TGCAGTGCAATACCGGGACAGGGGGCTTATGGGGCCAACGTCCTGACTTTC. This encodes CSAIPGQGAYGANVLTF.